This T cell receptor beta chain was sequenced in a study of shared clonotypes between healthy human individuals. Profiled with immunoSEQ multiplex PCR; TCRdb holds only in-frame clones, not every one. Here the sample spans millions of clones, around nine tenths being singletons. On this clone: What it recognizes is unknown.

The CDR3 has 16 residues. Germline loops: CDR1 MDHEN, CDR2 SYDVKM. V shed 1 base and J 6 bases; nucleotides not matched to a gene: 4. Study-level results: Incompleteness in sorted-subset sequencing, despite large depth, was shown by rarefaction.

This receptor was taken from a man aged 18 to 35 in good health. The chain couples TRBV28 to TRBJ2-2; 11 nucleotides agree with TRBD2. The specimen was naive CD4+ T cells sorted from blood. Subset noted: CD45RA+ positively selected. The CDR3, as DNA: TGTGCCAGCAGTTTATTTACTAGCGGGAGCGCCGGGGAGCTGTTTTTT. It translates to CASSLFTSGSAGELFF.